This T cell receptor (beta chain) was documented in a study of Graves' ophthalmopathy and Graves' hyperthyroidism. Findings and caveats of the study: A 13-signature model separated ophthalmopathy from stable hyperthyroidism, reaching approximately 88% sensitivity and around 81% specificity cross-validated. The blood repertoire also included most expanded thyroid clonotypes above 0.001 frequency.

A few counts support this clonotype. Antigen specificity is unknown. Scientists amplified the TCR beta CDR3 regions from RNA transcripts. RT-PCR was first run with HTBI primers, then multiplex PCR in a second round. Via MiXCR, TCRdb re-called the multiplex PCR reads, giving one row per CDR3 protein. The top ten hold more than 2.5% of the sample, which has hundreds of thousands of distinct CDR3 sequences, about 41% seen once. This TCR was recovered from an adult man with Graves' ophthalmopathy. Sequenced material: peripheral blood.

Here the CDR3 reads CASRPHLATNEKLFF. For the CDR3, the DNA is TGTGCCAGCAGACCCCACCTTGCAACTAATGAAAAACTGTTTTTT. This chain connects TRBV25-1 to TRBJ1-4; D unresolved. CDR3 length: 15 residues. Trimming cost V 6 bases and J 0 bases, with 11 bases left between them. Germline loops: CDR1 MGHDK, CDR2 SYGVNS.